The 26 T cell receptor beta chains given below trace back to one sample, sequenced in a study of TIL therapy for anti-PD-1-resistant metastatic lung cancer. Time point indicated: pre-treatment sample, taken before nivolumab and TIL therapy. The immunoSEQ assay was v3. This table comes from immunoSEQ multiplex PCR, and its TCRdb copy is limited to in-frame clones, with some not included. The data show tens of thousands of clones, about 78% seen once. The input for sequencing was blood, taken at baseline. Receptors were obtained from a person aged 25 to 79 with non-small cell lung cancer.

This clone appeared once. The chain recombines TRBV11-2 with TRBJ2-2, with 10 bases fitting TRBD2. This CDR3 comprises 16 residues. Germline assignment: CDR1 SGHAT and CDR2 FQNNGV. V gave up 5 bases and J gave up 5 bases; unmatched junction bases: 8. The CDR3 loop reads CASSPGTSVHTGELFF. In nucleotides, the CDR3 is TGTGCCAGCAGCCCTGGGACTAGCGTACATACCGGGGAGCTGTTTTTT.

V and J are TRBV6-1 and TRBJ2-5, with a weak D call TRBD2 (5 bases). Germline V gene lookup returns CDR1 MNHNS and CDR2 SASEGT. This CDR3 contains 13 residues. The germline V and J ends were trimmed by 1 base and 5 bases, with 8 bases remaining between them. The CDR3 loop is CASSEVRRETQYF. CDR3 sequence (DNA): TGTGCCAGCAGTGAAGTTCGGAGGGAGACCCAGTACTTC.

The sample holds a few counts of this clone. The chain couples TRBV7-3 to TRBJ1-2; 8 positions match TRBD1. Trimming removed 5 bases from V and 6 bases from J; junction bases left unmatched: 11. From germline, CDR1 is SGHTA and CDR2 FQGTGA. This CDR3 region has 15 residues. CDR3: CASSPNQGARNGYTF. The CDR3 DNA reads as TGTGCCAGCAGCCCCAATCAGGGGGCGAGGAATGGCTACACCTTC.

This clone was seen a handful of times. The V and J genes are TRBV28 and TRBJ2-7, with 7 bases identical to TRBD2. CDR3 length: 15 residues. In germline, CDR1 is MDHEN, CDR2 SYDVKM. V shed 5 bases, J shed 1 base, and the junction held 8 bases outside the gene matches. In DNA form, the CDR3 reads TGTGCCAGCAGTGGGGGAGGGTGGGTATCCTACGAGCAGTACTTC. Its translation: CASSGGGWVSYEQYF.

This clone was found a few times. The genes are TRBV5-1 and TRBJ2-1; TRBD1 or TRBD2 may be the D gene (5 bases each). Germline V lookup: CDR1 SGHRS, CDR2 YFSETQ. Trimming left V 7 bases short and J 1 base short, with 18 bases between. This CDR3 comprises 16 residues. The CDR3, as DNA: TGCGCCAGCCACCCGGAGGCAGGGCGATCCTACAATGAGCAGTTCTTC. The encoded protein is CASHPEAGRSYNEQFF. The whole variable domain, remainder taken from reference TRBV5-1 and TRBJ2-1, is KAGVTQTPRYLIKTRGQQVTLSCSPISGHRSVSWYQQTPGQGLQFLFEYFSETQRNKGNFPGRFSGRQFSNSRSEMNVSTLELGDSALYLCASHPEAGRSYNEQFFGPGTRLTVL.

The sample holds a few counts of this clone. The chain carries TRBV7-8 and TRBJ1-1, with D possibly TRBD1 on 5 matching bases. The length of the CDR3 is 15 residues. Germline V CDR1 and CDR2: SGHVS, FQNEAQ. The V end lost 0 bases, the J end lost 1 base, and 9 bases lay between the germline ends. Here the CDR3 DNA reads TGTGCCAGCAGCTTAGCATCCCAGGGGAACACTGAAGCTTTCTTT. This codes for CASSLASQGNTEAFF. Variable domain in full (rest from reference TRBV7-8 and TRBJ1-1): GAGVSQSPRYKVAKRGQDVALRCDPISGHVSLFWYQQALGQGPEFLTYFQNEAQLDKSGLPSDRFFAERPEGSVSTLKIQRTQQEDSAVYLCASSLASQGNTEAFFGQGTRLTVV.

J is TRBJ2-3 and V is TRBV4-3; a weak D match, TRBD2 (6 bases). The germline V gene encodes CDR1 LGHNA and CDR2 YSLEER. Trimming took 5 bases from V and 7 from J, leaving 13 bases between them. CDR3 length: 13 amino acids. The CDR3 protein is CASSSVGGNTQYF. The CDR3 DNA is TGCGCCAGCAGCTCGGTGGGGGGTAATACGCAGTATTTT.

This chain links TRBV6-6 with TRBJ2-3; 7 bases align to TRBD2. Unmatched junction bases numbered 9, after V lost 5 bases and J lost 1 base. Germline V gene sequence: CDR1 MNHNY, CDR2 SVGAGI (reference sequence). This CDR3 is 16 amino acids long. CDR3 amino acids: CASSRRGGSGTDTQYF. DNA of the CDR3: TGTGCCAGCAGTCGTAGGGGCGGGAGTGGCACAGATACGCAGTATTTT.

V is TRBV5-6 and J is TRBJ2-5; D remains unclear. Per the germline V gene, CDR1 is SGHDT and CDR2 is YYEEEE. Trimming stripped 0 bases from V and 5 bases from J, with 17 bases between. The CDR3 contains 16 residues. The chain's CDR3 is CASSLGPSRIGETQYF. As DNA, the CDR3 is TGTGCCAGCAGCTTGGGGCCTAGTCGAATCGGGGAGACCCAGTACTTC.

On this clone itself: Additional DNA sequences in this sample encode the identical CDR3. J is TRBJ1-3 and V is TRBV30; 7 nucleotides match TRBD1. Germline CDR1 GTSNPN, CDR2 SVGIG (reference sequence). This CDR3 region has 15 residues. The J segment lost 0 bases and the V segment lost 2 bases, leaving 4 bases of the junction unmatched. The CDR3 region is CAWSRDSGSGNTIYF. In nucleotides, the CDR3 is TGTGCCTGGAGTAGGGACAGCGGCTCTGGAAACACCATATATTTT.

This clone was observed a handful of times. The chain joins TRBV9 to TRBJ1-4; 7 bases fit TRBD1. The CDR3 is made up of 15 amino acids. J lost 6 bases, V lost 4 bases, and 9 bases had no gene match. Germline values: CDR1 SGDLS, CDR2 YYNGEE. CDR3 coding DNA: TGTGCCAGCAGCCCTAGAGGACAGGATTATGAAAAACTGTTTTTT. Its protein is CASSPRGQDYEKLFF.

The chain links TRBV7-9 to TRBJ2-2, with 8 bases lining up with TRBD2. CDR1 is SEHNR and CDR2 is FQNEAQ in the germline V gene (reference sequence). After removal of 5 bases from V and 2 bases from J, the junction contained 10 bases not matched to a gene. The length of the CDR3 is 17 residues. The CDR3 sequence is CASSAPGREANTGELFF. In DNA, the CDR3 is TGTGCCAGCAGCGCGCCGGGGCGGGAGGCCAACACCGGGGAGCTGTTTTTT.

This sequence joins TRBV10-1 and TRBJ1-1, with D uncertain. Germline values: CDR1 WNHNN, CDR2 SYGVQD (reference sequence). V was shortened by 7 bases and J by 1 base, with 10 bases between the two germline ends. The CDR3 is 13 residues long. CDR3 loop: CASTARTNTEAFF. DNA for the CDR3: TGCGCCAGCACAGCCAGGACGAACACTGAAGCTTTCTTT.

This clone has just a few counts. This chain links TRBV7-2 with TRBJ2-1; no firm D call. This CDR3 contains 11 residues. Per germline, CDR1 SGHTA and CDR2 FQGNSA. Trimming removed 3 bases at V and 8 bases at J, with 5 bases between. CDR3 coding DNA: TGTGCCAGCAGCTTGTTACATGAGCAGTTCTTC. Its translation is CASSLLHEQFF.

As concerns this clone: Because the CDR3 is missing its conserved closing phenylalanine or tryptophan, this is likely a read error. No DNA is shown, since the ends of the CDR3 on it are uncertain; the CDR3 is the one TCRdb lists. The chain uses TRBV2 and TRBJ2-7; TRBD1 is the table's D call, not checked against the DNA. Germline V gene lookup returns CDR1 SNHLY and CDR2 FYNNEI. The CDR3 spans 12 residues, counting both ends. The CDR3 loop reads CASSLGQVVVNL.

This rearrangement joins TRBV5-1 to TRBJ1-4; 8 positions match TRBD1. CDR3 length: 16 amino acids. V was pared by 4 bases and J by 2 bases, with 7 bases of the junction left unmatched. Germline CDR1 reads SGHRS; CDR2 reads YFSETQ. CDR3 bases: TGCGCCAGCAGCAGACAGGGGAGGGGTACTAATGAAAAACTGTTTTTT. Its translation is CASSRQGRGTNEKLFF. The complete variable domain, with remaining parts taken from reference TRBV5-1 and TRBJ1-4, reads KAGVTQTPRYLIKTRGQQVTLSCSPISGHRSVSWYQQTPGQGLQFLFEYFSETQRNKGNFPGRFSGRQFSNSRSEMNVSTLELGDSALYLCASSRQGRGTNEKLFFGSGTQLSVL.

The V gene is TRBV6-5, the J gene TRBJ2-4; TRBD1 might be the D (6 bases). The CDR3 totals 13 residues. Trimming pared 11 bases from V and 9 bases from J, leaving 20 bases between. Germline V gene data show CDR1 as MNHEY and CDR2 as SVGAGI. CDR3 nucleotides: TGTGCCTCGAAACCAGGGGCTGTCAGCATTCAGTACTTC. This encodes CASKPGAVSIQYF.

V and J are TRBV6-1 and TRBJ2-3; 13 nucleotides align to TRBD2. The CDR3 has 15 residues. Germline assignment: CDR1 MNHNS and CDR2 SASEGT. V was clipped by 4 bases and J by 5 bases; unmatched bases: 3. This chain's CDR3 is CASSGLAGGGDTQYF. The CDR3 bases are TGTGCCAGCAGTGGACTAGCGGGGGGCGGAGATACGCAGTATTTT.

This clone was detected only once. The V gene is TRBV9, the J gene TRBJ2-1; the match to TRBD1 covers 7 bases. This CDR3 is built from 17 residues. Per germline, CDR1 SGDLS and CDR2 YYNGEE. V was pared by 1 base and J by 1 base, with 8 bases of the junction left unmatched. The CDR3 region is CASSVTEGRGSYNEQFF. CDR3 coding DNA: TGTGCCAGCAGCGTAACTGAGGGCAGGGGGTCCTACAATGAGCAGTTCTTC.

This clone has only one observation. The rearrangement joins TRBV4-3 to TRBJ2-1; perhaps TRBD2 as D (7 bases). The CDR3 covers 15 residues. Trimming stripped 5 bases from V and 1 base from J, with 12 bases between. Germline CDR1 reads LGHNA; CDR2 reads YSLEER. CDR3 sequence: CASSSRGGSYNEQFF. DNA of the CDR3: TGCGCCAGCAGCTCAAGGGGGGGGTCCTACAATGAGCAGTTCTTC.

The rearrangement links TRBV10-1 to TRBJ1-3, with unresolved D. Germline V gene sequence: CDR1 WNHNN, CDR2 SYGVQD (reference sequence). The CDR3 has 18 residues. V lost 0 bases to trimming and J lost 0 bases, with 15 bases between them. CDR3 DNA: TGCGCCAGCAGTGAGTCGCAAAGTGGGCAGAACTCTGGAAACACCATATATTTT. It codes for CASSESQSGQNSGNTIYF.

This chain uses TRBV4-3 with TRBJ2-7, with 9 positions matching TRBD1. The CDR3 runs to 17 residues. In germline, CDR1 is LGHNA, CDR2 YSLEER. J lost 6 bases, V lost 0 bases, and 12 bases had no gene match. The CDR3 here is CASSQEPRDRDRREQYF. DNA for the CDR3: TGCGCCAGCAGCCAAGAACCAAGGGACAGGGATAGGCGCGAGCAGTACTTC.

The rearrangement links TRBV30 to TRBJ2-3; the match to TRBD2 covers 11 bases. Germline V gene lookup returns CDR1 GTSNPN and CDR2 SVGIG (reference sequence). There are 16 residues in the CDR3. V lost 2 bases to trimming and J lost 1 base; unmatched junction nucleotides: 5. CDR3 DNA: TGTGCCTGGAGTATTCTAGCGGGAGGTGGCACAGATACGCAGTATTTT. The encoded protein is CAWSILAGGGTDTQYF.

This clone has more than one count but fewer than ten. The rearrangement links TRBV5-6 to TRBJ1-6, with D unclear. Germline assignment: CDR1 SGHDT and CDR2 YYEEEE. The CDR3 sequence is 16 residues long. V dropped 0 bases and J dropped 3 bases, with 10 bases sitting between them. This chain's CDR3 is CASSLASRYYNSPLHF. CDR3 coding DNA: TGTGCCAGCAGCTTGGCCTCCCGGTACTATAATTCACCCCTCCACTTT.

This chain joins TRBV10-3 and TRBJ1-1; unclear D gene. The CDR3 totals 13 residues. V was shortened by 6 bases and J by 3 bases, with 11 bases between the two germline ends. Germline assignment: CDR1 ENHRY and CDR2 SYGVKD. CDR3 DNA sequence: TGTGCCATCAGGGACGGGAGGGACACTGAAGCTTTCTTT. Amino acids: CAIRDGRDTEAFF.

DNA for the CDR3: TGTGCCAGCAGCCAAGTCGTCAGGGGGGGGATCTACGAGCAGTACTTC. Translating gives CASSQVVRGGIYEQYF. The rearrangement joins TRBV4-2 to TRBJ2-5, with D possibly called TRBD1 or TRBD2 (7 bases each). Judging by the DNA end, TRBJ2-7 fits better; the J call may be wrong. Per germline, CDR1 LGHNA and CDR2 YNFKEQ. The CDR3 has 16 residues.